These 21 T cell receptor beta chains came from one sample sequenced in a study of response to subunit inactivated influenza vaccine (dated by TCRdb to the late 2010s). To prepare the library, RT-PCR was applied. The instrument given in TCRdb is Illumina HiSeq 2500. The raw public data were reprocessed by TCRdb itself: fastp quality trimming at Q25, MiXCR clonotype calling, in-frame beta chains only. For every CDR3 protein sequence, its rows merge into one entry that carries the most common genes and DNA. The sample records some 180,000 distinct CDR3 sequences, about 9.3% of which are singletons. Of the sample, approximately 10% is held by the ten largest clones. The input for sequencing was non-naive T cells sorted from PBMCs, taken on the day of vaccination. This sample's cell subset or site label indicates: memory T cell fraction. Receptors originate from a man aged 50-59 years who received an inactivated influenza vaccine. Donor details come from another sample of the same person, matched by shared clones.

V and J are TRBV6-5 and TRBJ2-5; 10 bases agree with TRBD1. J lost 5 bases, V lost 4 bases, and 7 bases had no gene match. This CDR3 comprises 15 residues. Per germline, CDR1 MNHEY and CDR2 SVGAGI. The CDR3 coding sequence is TGTGCCAGCAGTTCTCCGGGACAGGGGTTGGAGACCCAGTACTTC. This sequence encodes CASSSPGQGLETQYF.

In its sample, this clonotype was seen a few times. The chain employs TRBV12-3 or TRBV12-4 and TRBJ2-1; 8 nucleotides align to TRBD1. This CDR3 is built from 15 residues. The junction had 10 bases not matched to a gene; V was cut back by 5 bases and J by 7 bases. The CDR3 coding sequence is TGTGCCAGCAGTCGGTCGGGACAGGCCGGGAATGAGCAGTTCTTC. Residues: CASSRSGQAGNEQFF.

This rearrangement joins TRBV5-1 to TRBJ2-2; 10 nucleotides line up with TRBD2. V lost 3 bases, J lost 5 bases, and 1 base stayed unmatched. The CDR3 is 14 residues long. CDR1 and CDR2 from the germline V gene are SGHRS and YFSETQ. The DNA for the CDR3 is TGCGCCAGCAGCTCGACTAGCGGGACCGGGGAGCTGTTTTTT. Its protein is CASSSTSGTGELFF.

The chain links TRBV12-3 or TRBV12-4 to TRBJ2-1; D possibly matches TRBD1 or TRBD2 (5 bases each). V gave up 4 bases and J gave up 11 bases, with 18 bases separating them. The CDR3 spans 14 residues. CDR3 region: CASSSTSGTPKQFF. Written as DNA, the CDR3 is TGTGCCAGCAGTTCCACCTCCGGGACGCCAAAGCAGTTCTTC.

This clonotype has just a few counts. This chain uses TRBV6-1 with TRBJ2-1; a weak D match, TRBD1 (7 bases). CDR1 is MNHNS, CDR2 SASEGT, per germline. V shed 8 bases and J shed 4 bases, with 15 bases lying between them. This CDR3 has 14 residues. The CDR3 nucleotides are TGTGCCAGCCTTGGCAGGGGGGAATACAATGAGCAGTTCTTC. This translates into CASLGRGEYNEQFF.

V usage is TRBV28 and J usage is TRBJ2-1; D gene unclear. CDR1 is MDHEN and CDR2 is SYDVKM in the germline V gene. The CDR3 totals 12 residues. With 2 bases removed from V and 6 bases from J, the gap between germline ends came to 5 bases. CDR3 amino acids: CASSLASNEQFF. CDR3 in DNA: TGTGCCAGCAGTTTAGCATCCAATGAGCAGTTCTTC.

As DNA, the CDR3 is TGCAGTGCTAGAGAAATCGGCAGGGCGGCCTACGAGCAGTACTTC. Residues: CSAREIGRAAYEQYF. The rearrangement uses TRBV20-1 and TRBJ2-7, with D possibly matching TRBD1 (5 bases). V was clipped by 0 bases and J by 2 bases, with 14 bases between them. Germline lookup yields CDR1 DFQATT and CDR2 SNEGSKA (reference sequence). The CDR3 runs 15 residues.

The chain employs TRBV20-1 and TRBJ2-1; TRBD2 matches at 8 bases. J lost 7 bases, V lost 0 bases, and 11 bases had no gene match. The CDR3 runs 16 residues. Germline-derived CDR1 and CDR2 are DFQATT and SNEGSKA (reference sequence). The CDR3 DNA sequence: TGCAGTGCTAGAGACCCAAAGCGGGAGAATCCGAATGAGCAGTTCTTC. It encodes CSARDPKRENPNEQFF.

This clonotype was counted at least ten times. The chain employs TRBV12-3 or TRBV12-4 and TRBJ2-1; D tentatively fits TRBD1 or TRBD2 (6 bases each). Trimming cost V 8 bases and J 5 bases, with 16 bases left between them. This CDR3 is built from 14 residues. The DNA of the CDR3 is TGTGCCAGCTCCCCTTGGGGGGCAGACAATGAGCAGTTCTTC. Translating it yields CASSPWGADNEQFF.

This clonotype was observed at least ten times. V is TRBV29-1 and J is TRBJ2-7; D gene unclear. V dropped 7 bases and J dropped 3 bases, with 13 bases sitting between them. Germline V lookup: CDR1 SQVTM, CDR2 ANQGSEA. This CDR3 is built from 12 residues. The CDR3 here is CSARSGVYEQYF. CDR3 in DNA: TGCAGCGCTCGCTCAGGAGTCTACGAGCAGTACTTC.

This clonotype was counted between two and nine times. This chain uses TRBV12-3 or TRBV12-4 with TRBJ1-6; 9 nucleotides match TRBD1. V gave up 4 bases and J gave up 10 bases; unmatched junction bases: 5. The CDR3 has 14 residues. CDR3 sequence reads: CASSSGTGHSPLHF. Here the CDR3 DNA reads TGTGCCAGCAGTTCCGGGACAGGGCACTCACCCCTCCACTTT.

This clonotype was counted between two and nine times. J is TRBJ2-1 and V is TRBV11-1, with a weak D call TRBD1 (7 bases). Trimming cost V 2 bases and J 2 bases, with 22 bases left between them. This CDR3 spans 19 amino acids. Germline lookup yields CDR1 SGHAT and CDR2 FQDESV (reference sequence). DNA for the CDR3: TGTGCCAGCAGCTTACCTGCCGGAGGGGGCGGGCCCGCCTACAATGAGCAGTTCTTC. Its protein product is CASSLPAGGGGPAYNEQFF.

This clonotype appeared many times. The CDR3 bases are TGCAGTGCTAGACTAGCGGGCCTATTCCCCAGCACAGATACGCAGTATTTT. This translates into CSARLAGLFPSTDTQYF. The V call is TRBV20-1, the J call TRBJ2-3; 8 bases agree with TRBD2. From germline, CDR1 is DFQATT and CDR2 SNEGSKA (reference sequence). V dropped 2 bases and J dropped 0; count of bases not matched to a gene: 10. The CDR3 has 17 amino acids.

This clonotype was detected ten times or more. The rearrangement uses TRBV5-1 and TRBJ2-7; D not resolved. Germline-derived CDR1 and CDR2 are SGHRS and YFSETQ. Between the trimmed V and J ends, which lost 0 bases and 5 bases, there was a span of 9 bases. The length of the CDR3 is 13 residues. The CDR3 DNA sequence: TGCGCCAGCAGCTTGGACGGTCGGGACGAGCAGTACTTC. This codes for CASSLDGRDEQYF.

The CDR3 reads CSARERRQGANVLTF. CDR3 sequence (DNA): TGCAGTGCTAGAGAGAGGAGGCAAGGGGCCAACGTCCTGACTTTC. The chain carries TRBV20-1 and TRBJ2-6; tentative D call: TRBD2 (5 bases). The CDR3 consists of 15 residues. In germline, CDR1 is DFQATT, CDR2 SNEGSKA (reference sequence). V was shortened by 0 bases and J by 4 bases, with 10 bases between the two germline ends.

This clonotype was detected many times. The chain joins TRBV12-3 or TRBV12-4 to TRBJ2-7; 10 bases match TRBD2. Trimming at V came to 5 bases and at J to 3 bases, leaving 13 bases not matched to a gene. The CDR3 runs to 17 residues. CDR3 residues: CASSPSPGAGGSYEQYF. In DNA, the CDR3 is TGTGCCAGCAGTCCTAGCCCCGGAGCGGGGGGGAGCTACGAGCAGTACTTC.

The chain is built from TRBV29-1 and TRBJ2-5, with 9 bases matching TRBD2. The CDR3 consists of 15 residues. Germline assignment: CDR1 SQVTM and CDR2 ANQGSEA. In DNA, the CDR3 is TGCAGTTATCGTACTACCGGGACTAGCTTTGAGACCCAGTACTTC. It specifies CSYRTTGTSFETQYF.

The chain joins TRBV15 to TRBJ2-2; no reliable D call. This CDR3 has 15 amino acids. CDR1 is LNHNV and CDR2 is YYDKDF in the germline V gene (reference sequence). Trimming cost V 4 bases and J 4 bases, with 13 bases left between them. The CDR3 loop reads CATSNGHSPTGELFF. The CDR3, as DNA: TGTGCCACCAGCAATGGGCACAGCCCCACCGGGGAGCTGTTTTTT.

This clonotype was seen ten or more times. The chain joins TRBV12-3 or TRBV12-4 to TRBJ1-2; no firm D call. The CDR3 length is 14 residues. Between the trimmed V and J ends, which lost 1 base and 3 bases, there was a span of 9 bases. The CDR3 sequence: CASSLVGADYGYTF. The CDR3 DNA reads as TGTGCCAGCAGTTTAGTCGGCGCGGACTATGGCTACACCTTC.

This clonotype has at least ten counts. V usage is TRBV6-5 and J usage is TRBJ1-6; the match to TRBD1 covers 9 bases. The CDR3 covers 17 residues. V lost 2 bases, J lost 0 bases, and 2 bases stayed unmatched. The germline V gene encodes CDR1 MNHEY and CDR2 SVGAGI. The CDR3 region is CASSYGQGLSYNSPLHF. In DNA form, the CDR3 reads TGTGCCAGCAGTTACGGACAGGGGCTCTCCTATAATTCACCCCTCCACTTT.

The CDR3 DNA is TGCGCCAGCAGTTACACGACTAGCAGCACAGATACGCAGTATTTT. Translating it yields CASSYTTSSTDTQYF. The rearrangement links TRBV10-2 to TRBJ2-3; 7 bases agree with TRBD2. Germline V lookup: CDR1 WSHSY, CDR2 SAAADI. Trimming took 5 bases from V and 0 from J; bases not matched to a gene: 5. The CDR3 length is 15 residues.